This T cell receptor (beta chain) is from a study of T cells after yellow fever vaccination. This clonotype came up a few times. Using its own MiXCR run on the 5' RACE reads, TCRdb lists one record per CDR3 protein. The sample yields almost 600,000 distinct CDR3 sequences, approximately 13% seen once. There are 18 residues in the CDR3. V shed 1 base and J 0 bases; nucleotides not matched to a gene: 9. Germline CDR1 reads SGHAT; CDR2 reads FQNNGV. This receptor was obtained from a man aged 25 to 40 who received the YFV17D yellow fever vaccine. Sequencing used PBMCs, obtained on the day of the yellow fever booster vaccination. The rearrangement links TRBV11-2 to TRBJ2-1, with TRBD2 identical over 7 bases. The CDR3 DNA is TGTGCCAGCAGCTTAGGGGGGGGACGGGGCCGCTCCTACAATGAGCAGTTCTTC. It yields the protein CASSLGGGRGRSYNEQFF.